Described below is a single T cell receptor (beta chain) sequence and its context. V was clipped by 8 bases and J by 3 bases, with 13 bases between them. This CDR3 is 13 amino acids long. Germline CDR1 is MNHEY and CDR2 is SMNVEV (reference sequence). This entry belongs to a study of OX40 agonist ivuxolimab in advanced cancers. Looking at the study overall: Those enrolled were about 82% male, with a mean age of around 58 years and ages from about 20 to 79. 30% to 40% of patients had received prior checkpoint inhibitor therapy. Three patients responded partially, comprising one with hepatocellular carcinoma and two with cutaneous melanoma.

Measured with immunoSEQ multiplex PCR; TCRdb has only the in-frame clones, and not every one. The data show roughly 100,000 clones, around nine tenths seen once. This receptor was obtained from an adult with an advanced solid tumor such as melanoma, head and neck, liver or kidney cancer. Sequenced material: CD4+ or CD8+ T cells sorted from blood, taken in a trial of the OX40 agonist ivuxolimab. J is TRBJ1-1 and V is TRBV27, with D tentatively TRBD1 (5 bases). The CDR3 spells CASGDLGDTEAFF. CDR3 coding DNA: TGTGCCAGCGGCGACCTGGGGGACACTGAAGCTTTCTTT.